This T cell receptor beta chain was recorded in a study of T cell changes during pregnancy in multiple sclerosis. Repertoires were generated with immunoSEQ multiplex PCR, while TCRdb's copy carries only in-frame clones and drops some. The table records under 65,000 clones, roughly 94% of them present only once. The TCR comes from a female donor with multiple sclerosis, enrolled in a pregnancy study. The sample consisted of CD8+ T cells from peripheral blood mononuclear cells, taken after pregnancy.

The CDR3 here is CSVEKGDSYEQYF. Here the CDR3 DNA reads TGCAGCGTTGAAAAGGGGGACTCCTACGAGCAGTACTTC. The J gene is TRBJ2-7, the V gene TRBV29-1, with D perhaps TRBD1 (6 bases). Trimming took off 2 bases at V and 0 bases at J, with 8 bases between the two ends. The CDR3 is 13 residues long. CDR1 is SQVTM and CDR2 is ANQGSEA in the germline V gene.